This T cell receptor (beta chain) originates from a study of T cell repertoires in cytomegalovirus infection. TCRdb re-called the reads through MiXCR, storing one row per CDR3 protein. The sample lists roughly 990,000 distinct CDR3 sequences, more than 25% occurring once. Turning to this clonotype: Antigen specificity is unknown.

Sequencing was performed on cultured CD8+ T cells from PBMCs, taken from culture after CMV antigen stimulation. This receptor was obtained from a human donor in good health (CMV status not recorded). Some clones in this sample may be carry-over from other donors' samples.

CDR3 sequence (DNA): TGTGCCAGCAGCAACTATACGACAGGTCGACAAGAGACCCAGTACTTC. This encodes CASSNYTTGRQETQYF. This sequence joins TRBV7-9 and TRBJ2-5; D might be TRBD1 (6 bases). This CDR3 spans 16 amino acids. The V gene's germline CDR1 is SEHNR and CDR2 FQNEAQ (reference sequence). Deletions cut 5 bases from V and 2 bases from J, with 18 bases between.